The present T cell receptor beta chain was sequenced within a study of OX40 agonist ivuxolimab in advanced cancers. Study at large: The dose-escalation cohort had hepatocellular carcinoma, melanoma, renal cell or head and neck cancer. Eligibility rules accepted prior anti-PD-1, anti-PD-L1 or anti-CTLA-4 therapy, and around 44% had some. Males comprised around 80% of the group, whose mean age was roughly 60 years (range roughly 20 to 85).

Assay: immunoSEQ multiplex PCR; the TCRdb copy retains only in-frame clones and omits some. The table includes roughly 70,000 clones, 85% to 90% detected once. Trimming cost V 0 bases and J 5 bases, with 11 bases left between them. Germline V gives CDR1 SGHRS, CDR2 YFSETQ. The CDR3 is 14 residues long. A single count supports this clone. The clonotype originates from an adult with an advanced solid tumor such as melanoma, head and neck, liver or kidney cancer. This chain uses TRBV5-1 with TRBJ1-1; tentatively, D is TRBD1 (5 bases). The specimen comprised CD4+ or CD8+ T cells sorted from blood, sampled in a trial of the OX40 agonist ivuxolimab. The CDR3, as DNA: TGCGCCAGCAGCTTGGGTAGGGGTGGAACTGAAGCTTTCTTT. Amino acid sequence: CASSLGRGGTEAFF.